The next 16 T cell receptor beta chains were all read from a single sample in a study of CD8 T cells in ankylosing spondylitis. TCRdb called the 5' RACE reads again in MiXCR, with one record for every CDR3 protein. The sample yields about 450,000 distinct CDR3 sequences, 20% to 30% seen once. General study findings and limits: What appeared characteristic of ankylosing spondylitis blood was a TCR beta motif of eight highly homologous variants.

Their antigens remain unidentified. The specimen was blood, either unsorted or a sorted T cell fraction (not recorded which). Receptors originate from a male donor with ankylosing spondylitis.

This chain uses TRBV27 with TRBJ2-2; TRBD1 matches at 8 bases. The length of the CDR3 is 15 residues. CDR1 and CDR2 from the germline V gene are MNHEY and SMNVEV (reference sequence). The J segment lost 5 bases and the V segment lost 6 bases, leaving 8 bases of the junction unmatched. For the CDR3, the DNA is TGTGCCAGCAGGGATGGACAGGGTCGAACCGGGGAGCTGTTTTTT. Its translation is CASRDGQGRTGELFF.

The V and J genes are TRBV30 and TRBJ2-3, with TRBD2 identical over 11 bases. Germline loops: CDR1 GTSNPN, CDR2 SVGIG (reference sequence). The length of the CDR3 is 15 residues. V trimming: 5 bases; J trimming: 5 bases; junction bases outside the gene matches: 9. The CDR3 region has the DNA TGTGCCTGGGACAATAGCGGGAGGGTTGAAGATACGCAGTATTTT. Protein sequence: CAWDNSGRVEDTQYF.

The V call is TRBV4-2, the J call TRBJ1-2, with D possibly matching TRBD1 (6 bases). CDR1 is LGHNA, CDR2 YNFKEQ, per germline. This CDR3 is 14 amino acids long. V lost 0 bases and J lost 3, with 8 bases in between. In DNA form, the CDR3 reads TGTGCCAGCAGCCAAGAAGGGGGGCACTATGGCTACACCTTC. Amino acids: CASSQEGGHYGYTF.

This clonotype was recorded a few times. The rearrangement links TRBV20-1 to TRBJ2-3, with TRBD2 identical over 7 bases. The CDR3 extends over 16 amino acids. In germline, CDR1 is DFQATT, CDR2 SNEGSKA (reference sequence). Trimming took 7 bases from V and 5 from J; bases not matched to a gene: 18. DNA for the CDR3: TGCAGTGTGGGGGGGAATGTCGGGGCCGTTTTAGATACGCAGTATTTT. Translated: CSVGGNVGAVLDTQYF.

In this sample, this clonotype turned up a few times. The chain couples TRBV14 to TRBJ2-2; 9 nucleotides agree with TRBD2. The CDR3 length is 16 residues. The V gene's germline CDR1 is SGHDN and CDR2 FVKESK. Germline trimming cut 4 bases from V and 0 bases from J; bases unmatched to any gene: 3. Here the CDR3 DNA reads TGTGCCAGCAGCCGGAGACTAGCGGCGAACACCGGGGAGCTGTTTTTT. As protein: CASSRRLAANTGELFF.

This clonotype appeared a single time. The CDR3 region is CASSQRGFDGGYTF. CDR3 nucleotides: TGTGCCAGCAGCCAGAGGGGTTTCGACGGTGGCTACACCTTC. The V call is TRBV3-1, the J call TRBJ1-2; a weak D match, TRBD1 (5 bases). The V end was cut by 3 bases, the J end by 7 bases, with 15 bases between. The CDR3 has 14 amino acids. The germline CDR1 and CDR2 sequences are LGHDT and YNNKEL (reference sequence).

The chain uses TRBV20-1 and TRBJ2-7, with D possibly called TRBD1 or TRBD2 (5 bases each). Germline CDR1 DFQATT, CDR2 SNEGSKA (reference sequence). CDR3 length equals 15 residues. Trimming removed 2 bases at V and 7 bases at J, with 21 bases between. The CDR3 DNA is TGCAGTGCTAGATCTTGGGGGAGCCCCCCTTGGGAGCAGTACGTC. Protein product: CSARSWGSPPWEQYV.

This clonotype was seen more than once but under ten times. This chain uses TRBV15 with TRBJ2-1; D ambiguous. Germline CDR1 and CDR2: LNHNV and YYDKDF (reference sequence). V lost 0 bases to trimming and J lost 6 bases, with 3 bases between them. This CDR3 comprises 12 residues. The DNA for the CDR3 is TGTGCCACCAGCAGAGATGCCAATGAGCAGTTCTTC. Translating gives CATSRDANEQFF.

This clonotype was seen repeatedly, ten times or more. The chain employs TRBV9 and TRBJ1-1; D is uncertain. Germline V gene sequence: CDR1 SGDLS, CDR2 YYNGEE. The CDR3 contains 14 residues. V lost 0 bases to trimming and J lost 1 base, with 7 bases between them. For the CDR3, the DNA is TGTGCCAGCAGCGTAGCTTTGGGGAACACTGAAGCTTTCTTT. It translates to CASSVALGNTEAFF.

This clonotype was detected only a few times. The chain joins TRBV5-1 to TRBJ1-2, with D hard to call. V was shortened by 0 bases and J by 8 bases, with 14 bases between the two germline ends. The germline V gene has CDR1 SGHRS and CDR2 YFSETQ. This CDR3 region has 14 residues. The CDR3 sequence: CASSLGGVVFGYTF. CDR3 nucleotides: TGCGCCAGCAGCTTGGGTGGCGTCGTATTCGGCTACACCTTC.

This clonotype was counted a few times. This chain links TRBV5-1 with TRBJ1-1; D ambiguous. Trimming pared 4 bases from V and 0 bases from J, leaving 10 bases between. Germline assignment: CDR1 SGHRS and CDR2 YFSETQ. The CDR3 runs 14 residues. DNA for the CDR3: TGCGCCAGCAGCCCAGATCCAATGAACACTGAAGCTTTCTTT. Translation: CASSPDPMNTEAFF.

V and J are TRBV9 and TRBJ2-1; D is uncertain. V shed 0 bases and J shed 6 bases, with 7 bases lying between them. The CDR3 has 13 residues. Germline V lookup: CDR1 SGDLS, CDR2 YYNGEE. This CDR3 is CASSVGRFNEQFF. The DNA of the CDR3 is TGTGCCAGCAGCGTAGGGCGGTTCAATGAGCAGTTCTTC.

The J gene is TRBJ2-5, the V gene TRBV29-1; no firm D call. Germline V CDR1 and CDR2: SQVTM, ANQGSEA. The V gene lost 6 bases and the J gene lost 1 base, with 12 bases spanning the gap. The CDR3 extends over 13 amino acids. CDR3 amino acids: CSVDARAQETQYF. DNA of the CDR3: TGCAGCGTCGACGCTAGAGCCCAAGAGACCCAGTACTTC.

The chain uses TRBV20-1 and TRBJ2-3; the match to TRBD2 covers 7 bases. The CDR3 has 17 amino acids. V trimming: 3 bases; J trimming: 4 bases; junction bases outside the gene matches: 16. CDR1 is DFQATT, CDR2 SNEGSKA, per germline (reference sequence). CDR3 residues: CSASLSRGGSIPDTQYF. CDR3 sequence (DNA): TGCAGTGCTAGCCTTTCTAGGGGCGGGAGTATACCAGATACGCAGTATTTT.

This clonotype was observed many times. The chain has TRBV12-3 or TRBV12-4 and TRBJ2-1; 11 bases agree with TRBD2. Trimming removed 7 bases from V and 7 bases from J; junction bases left unmatched: 6. CDR3 length: 14 amino acids. The CDR3 bases are TGTGCCAGCATAAGGGCTAGCGGGGGGAATGAGCAGTTCTTC. It translates to CASIRASGGNEQFF.

The chain employs TRBV11-2 and TRBJ1-3; TRBD1 might be the D (5 bases). Trimming shortened V by 4 bases and J by 0 bases, and 7 bases separated the two germline ends. The CDR3 length is 14 residues. Germline loops: CDR1 SGHAT, CDR2 FQNNGV. The CDR3 is CASSYGGSGNTIYF. The CDR3 DNA is TGTGCCAGCAGCTACGGGGGCTCTGGAAACACCATATATTTT.